These T cell receptor beta chains were read from a single sample in a study of blood T cell repertoires in COVID-19. Data came from immunoSEQ multiplex PCR; TCRdb stores just in-frame clones and leaves some out. This table holds some 290,000 clones, 85% to 90% found once. The sequenced sample was peripheral blood. These receptors came from a woman aged 25 to 45 with COVID-19, enrolled during active disease. Each CDR3 is given with its conserved first and last residue.

V gene	J gene	CDR3 protein
TRBV5-1	TRBJ2-6	CASSKSSGANVLTF
TRBV19	TRBJ1-1	CASSQGQGVGNTEAFF
TRBV6-1	TRBJ2-6	CASSEAIGAGANVLTF
TRBV6-7	TRBJ2-5	CASITPPGGKETQYF
TRBV2	TRBJ2-3	CASSGQGARSTDTQYF
TRBV28	TRBJ1-2	CASSFRDRVTYGYTF
TRBV11-2	TRBJ2-2	CASSLDNGGLVTGELFF
TRBV5-6	TRBJ2-7	CASSDGLAPYEQYF
TRBV9	TRBJ1-3	CASSVAHGNSGNTIYF
TRBV29-1	TRBJ1-4	CSVEVGRGLRGEGEKLFF
TRBV5-5	TRBJ1-2	CASSPQRSETYGYTF
TRBV11-3	TRBJ2-7	CASSLGLRGAEQYF
TRBV2	TRBJ1-5	CASSTTSQGSQPQHF
TRBV11-2	TRBJ2-4	CASSSQGLAGGTAKNIQYF
TRBV6-6	TRBJ1-2	CASSDVSENYGYTF
TRBV4-2	TRBJ2-2	CASSLPRDRGSGELFF
TRBV5-6	TRBJ1-2	CASSPGTAPGGYTF
TRBV2	TRBJ2-1	CASSVYLFNEQFF
TRBV5-6	TRBJ1-5	CASSFWDRDTQPQHF
TRBV19	TRBJ2-5	CASRTGQKMEETQYF
TRBV29-1	TRBJ1-1	CSVDRGNTEAFF
TRBV7-9	TRBJ1-3	CASSLGTGRNTIYF
TRBV9	TRBJ1-2	CASSVELRTSRLGYTF
TRBV5-4	TRBJ1-5	CASSLQGINQPQHF
TRBV6-5	TRBJ1-3	CASSYSGGAGNTIYF
TRBV2	TRBJ1-5	CASSDEGSNQPQHF
TRBV5-4	TRBJ2-7	CASSPPGQGDEQYF
TRBV27	TRBJ1-5	CASSSTDSNQPQHF
TRBV27	TRBJ1-2	CASRENQGNYGYTF
TRBV6-5	TRBJ1-2	CASSYGRGLYGYTF
TRBV28	TRBJ1-5	CASTIVVESNQPQHF
TRBV7-3	TRBJ1-1	CASSPHLGQMNTEAFF
TRBV18	TRBJ1-5	CASSPDSLEPQHF
TRBV4-2	TRBJ2-1	CASSQDRAGGLDNEQFF
TRBV6-2/TRBV6-3	TRBJ1-1	CASSQQGWRTEAFF
TRBV20-1	TRBJ2-7	CSASPTSGKPGGEQYF
TRBV28	TRBJ2-7	CASMQAPYEQYF
TRBV3-1/TRBV3-2	TRBJ1-1	CASSLTTKSGTGNTEAFF
TRBV5-1	TRBJ2-3	CASSLSSGSADTQYF
TRBV7-9	TRBJ2-5	CASSSSGVTQETQYF